A single sample is the source of the 8 T cell receptor beta chains below, sequenced in a study of cytomegalovirus exposure and HLA in healthy donors. Researchers ran the PCR with 60 Vbeta and 13 Jbeta primers. The protocol was immunoSEQ multiplex PCR, while the TCRdb copy is restricted to in-frame clones and leaves out a portion. Among approximately 210,000 clones, over 70% were seen once, and the ten largest hold over 1%. The sequencing sample was made of PBMCs. Every receptor here comes from a man aged 25 to 40 in good health and CMV-seronegative.

The chain employs TRBV7-9 and TRBJ1-1; 8 nucleotides line up with TRBD1. Germline V gene data show CDR1 as SEHNR and CDR2 as FQNEAQ (reference sequence). V trimming: 5 bases; J trimming: 5 bases; junction bases outside the gene matches: 7. CDR3 size: 14 residues. The CDR3 region has the DNA TGTGCCAGCAGCCGGGACAGGTCGGGAACTGAAGCTTTCTTT. As protein: CASSRDRSGTEAFF.

J is TRBJ2-1 and V is TRBV5-1; 9 bases align to TRBD2. V was clipped by 0 bases and J by 0 bases; unmatched bases: 1. Germline lookup yields CDR1 SGHRS and CDR2 YFSETQ. The CDR3 is made up of 16 amino acids. CDR3 in DNA: TGCGCCAGCAGCTTGGTAGCGGGGGTCTCCTACAATGAGCAGTTCTTC. Amino acid sequence: CASSLVAGVSYNEQFF.

V and J are TRBV5-4 and TRBJ2-6; D gene unclear. This CDR3 has 15 residues. Germline lookup yields CDR1 SGHNT and CDR2 YYREEE (reference sequence). Deletions cut 5 bases from V and 4 bases from J, with 13 bases between. The CDR3 loop reads CASSIFPSGANVLTF. CDR3 nucleotide sequence: TGTGCCAGCAGTATTTTTCCTTCGGGGGCCAACGTCCTGACTTTC.

The sample holds a few counts of this clone. The chain is built from TRBV5-1 and TRBJ2-3; the match to TRBD2 covers 9 bases. The CDR3 spans 15 residues. Germline trimming cut 4 bases from V and 3 bases from J; bases unmatched to any gene: 6. CDR1 SGHRS and CDR2 YFSETQ come from the germline V gene. The CDR3 region has the DNA TGCGCCAGCAGCCCGCGGGGGGGGGTGACAGATACGCAGTATTTT. Its translation is CASSPRGGVTDTQYF.

The J gene is TRBJ2-5, the V gene TRBV7-9, with unresolved D. Germline CDR1 and CDR2: SEHNR and FQNEAQ (reference sequence). With 5 bases removed from V and 2 bases from J, the gap between germline ends came to 9 bases. The CDR3 has 13 residues. The CDR3 spells CASSREVQETQYF. CDR3 nucleotide sequence: TGTGCCAGCAGCCGTGAGGTACAAGAGACCCAGTACTTC.

J is TRBJ1-5 and V is TRBV5-1; D is possibly TRBD1 (5 bases). Trimming left V 4 bases short and J 0 bases short, with 20 bases between. The CDR3 runs to 18 residues. Germline V gene data show CDR1 as SGHRS and CDR2 as YFSETQ. This chain's CDR3 is CASSRYPDRPYSNQPQHF. The CDR3 DNA is TGCGCCAGCAGCCGATACCCCGACAGACCTTATAGCAATCAGCCCCAGCATTTT.

The V call is TRBV6-6, the J call TRBJ2-2, with 7 bases matching TRBD2. This CDR3 is 14 amino acids long. The V and J ends lost 8 bases and 4 bases, in that order; junction bases with no gene match: 7. CDR1 MNHNY and CDR2 SVGAGI come from the germline V gene (reference sequence). CDR3 in DNA: TGTGCCAGCCTGGGGGGGGTGTTCACCGGGGAGCTGTTTTTT. Protein product: CASLGGVFTGELFF.

In its sample, this clone was seen once. This chain links TRBV5-6 with TRBJ2-2; 8 bases match TRBD2. V trimming: 5 bases; J trimming: 1 base; junction bases outside the gene matches: 10. CDR1 is SGHDT, CDR2 YYEEEE, per germline. The CDR3 spans 17 residues. In nucleotides, the CDR3 is TGTGCCAGCAGATCCCATACTAGCGGATTGAACACCGGGGAGCTGTTTTTT. Translating gives CASRSHTSGLNTGELFF.